The source of this T cell receptor (beta chain) is a study of T cell changes during pregnancy in multiple sclerosis. V shed 3 bases, J shed 8 bases, and the junction held 14 bases outside the gene matches. Germline values: CDR1 LGHNA, CDR2 YNFKEQ. CDR3 length: 17 residues. The data were produced by immunoSEQ multiplex PCR, yet TCRdb's version contains in-frame clones alone and is incomplete. The sample consists of about 59,000 clones, approximately 90% of them appearing once. The TCR was taken from a female donor in good health, enrolled as a control in a pregnancy study. The chain uses TRBV4-2 and TRBJ2-1; TRBD2 aligns across 9 bases. Here the sequenced sample was peripheral blood, taken in the third trimester of pregnancy. CDR3 nucleotide sequence: TGTGCCAGCAGCCACCTTGCGGTAGGCGGGGGGGCGCATGAGCAGTTCTTC. Amino acids: CASSHLAVGGGAHEQFF.